This section outlines one T cell receptor beta chain sequence together with its context. The entry originates in a study of blood T cell repertoires in COVID-19. Study information: T cells, B-cell-depleted T cells, or PBMCs provided the cDNA or gDNA that served as material.

Source study methods: The assay estimated nucleated cells by amplifying reference gene primers. TCRdb's copy holds only in-frame clones and misses some; the assay was immunoSEQ multiplex PCR. V and J calls and clone size come straight from that table; D and trimming were deduced from the DNA. The table records under 150,000 clones, around 85% of them present only once. This CDR3 is built from 16 residues. J was trimmed by 1 base and V by 0 bases; bases with no gene match: 2. Looked up from germline, CDR1 is MNHNS and CDR2 is SASEGT. Sample: peripheral blood. The chain uses TRBV6-1 and TRBJ2-3; 9 bases are shared with TRBD2. The TCR sequence derives from a human donor in a cohort sampled during active COVID-19. This CDR3 is CASSEARLAGTDTQYF. The CDR3 nucleotides read TGTGCCAGCAGTGAAGCCCGACTAGCGGGCACAGATACGCAGTATTTT.